This record covers a single TCR beta chain. There is no known antigen for this receptor. Base-call qualities are not available, and no considerably larger clone is one nucleotide away. These data are taken from a study of T cell repertoires in cytomegalovirus infection (dated by TCRdb to between 2019 and 2020). In the study overall: Donor HLA type was relevant to the analysis, because carriage of CMV infection together with the matching HLA type was indicated by public TCR beta signatures.

Sequenced on an Illumina HiSeq 1500. TCRdb itself trimmed the public reads at Q25 with fastp, ran MiXCR and retained productive beta chains. Rows matching on CDR3 protein sequence are summarized as one entry with the most common DNA and genes. The sample table lists about 400,000 distinct CDR3 sequences, 18% of them with a count of one. Of the sample, 7.5% to 9.5% falls within the top ten clones. The germline V gene (reference sequence) yields LNHDA for CDR1 and SQIVND for CDR2. Deletion took 5 bases off V and 6 bases off J, with a span of 14 bases between the germline ends. The CDR3 numbers 13 residues from cysteine through phenylalanine. Only the CDR3 region is kept as DNA, spanning 39 bases read in frame from base 1. On the study overall, not on this receptor specifically: The ex vivo response was dominated by HLA-C-restricted CMV-specific TCR beta clonotypes, which also provided the single most frequent clonotype in two of eight donors. Carriers of CMV infection plus the relevant HLA type were discriminated by the cumulative frequency of public TCR beta family members in the study cohort and in an independent approximately 360-donor cohort.

Sequencing was done on a sample of PBMCs. The V and J segments used are TRBV19 and TRBJ2-7; the D call is possibly TRBD1 or TRBD2, each sharing 5 bases. This TCR derives from a human donor in good health (CMV status not recorded). Some clones in this sample may be carry-over from other donors' samples. The bases are TGTGCCAGTAGTGGGGGTTACGGGGCCGAGCAGTACTTC. Its amino acids are CASSGGYGAEQYF.